This T cell receptor (beta chain) was identified during a study of T cells in tumors after PD-1 blockade (dated by TCRdb to about 2019). For context, the study as a whole: Prior checkpoint blockade, systemic immunosuppressant use, and recent radiotherapy or other anti-cancer therapy within 4 weeks were grounds for patient exclusion. Pembrolizumab 200 mg every 3 weeks or cemiplimab 350 mg every 2 weeks was administered to patients. To compare blood and tumor clonotypes, bulk TCR sequencing was performed on nine to ten peripheral blood samples from roughly five patients. A subset of patients also received ongoing daily vismodegib 150 mg during anti-PD-1 treatment. The study performed paired single-cell RNA and TCR sequencing on site-matched tumors from BCC or SCC patients before and after anti-PD-1 therapy. On average, peripheral blood samples had 95,000 to 140,000 TCR templates (range roughly 21,000-257,772) and roughly 35,000 unique clonotypes. RECIST version 1.1 was used to evaluate clinical response. What the study reported, not specific to this receptor: Approximately 40% of the TCR clonotypes from tumors also showed up in blood, and some novel exhausted tumor clones were present in pre-treatment blood, which suggests peripheral recruitment. The source of novel T cell clones was not identified, and lymphoid organs or rare unexpanded clones within the tumor or the tumor periphery could be included among the possible sources.

The immunoSEQ platform was used to carry out deep TCRbeta sequencing. As for how the authors treated the data: Only productive rearrangements were exported from the immunoSEQ Analyzer for further analysis. T cell phenotypes were assigned to bulk TCRbeta clonotypes by matching the clonotypes to single-cell RNA+TCR-seq clones that had the same TCRbeta sequence. Tumor enrichment of a clone was calculated by dividing the clone's tumor frequency by the clone's PBMC frequency, both taken from bulk TCR sequencing. GLIPH was used to sort TCRs into specificity groups, which are clusters of distinct TCRs that likely recognize common antigens through shared CDR3 motifs. TCRdb mirrors the immuneACCESS table, restricted to in-frame sequences. Some clones are absent from its copies; in checked studies, under half trace to an unresolved V gene, and the reason for the others is unknown. V, J and clone size are taken as reported in that table, and D and trimming were inferred from the DNA itself. Counted in this sample were roughly 50,000 clones; over 70% of them appeared once. 4% to 5% of the sample is held by the ten biggest clonotypes.

From V the trimming removes 8 bases and from J it removes 4 bases, while the gene matches leave 7 bases of the junction unaccounted for. The CDR3 runs 14 residues from the cysteine to the phenylalanine. Just the 42-base CDR3 DNA is kept, in frame starting at base 1. CDR1 and CDR2 are drawn from the germline V gene (reference sequence): LNHDA, SQIVND. Explained via the paper, the time point label denotes: before anti-PD-1 therapy. For bulk TCRbeta sequencing, genomic DNA was extracted from tumor biopsies or peripheral blood, and input amounts ranged from about 550 ng to 6,004 ng. Every patient was a poor candidate for surgical resection and had histologically proven advanced or metastatic basal or squamous cell carcinoma. The basal cell carcinoma cohort was made up of roughly eleven patients, and bulk tumor TCR sequencing was performed for several of these patients. In the case of this clone: It has no known antigen specificity. One base away there is no much larger clone; base qualities are not given.

The sample in question was PBMCs, obtained before anti-PD-1 treatment. The receptor's source is a human donor with basal cell carcinoma. The rearranged chain carries TRBV19 and TRBJ2-7; TRBD1 matches 11 bases in the middle. CDR3 sequence: CASRRGQGVYEQYF. In nucleotides, the sequence is TGTGCCAGTCGGAGGGGACAGGGGGTTTACGAGCAGTACTTC.